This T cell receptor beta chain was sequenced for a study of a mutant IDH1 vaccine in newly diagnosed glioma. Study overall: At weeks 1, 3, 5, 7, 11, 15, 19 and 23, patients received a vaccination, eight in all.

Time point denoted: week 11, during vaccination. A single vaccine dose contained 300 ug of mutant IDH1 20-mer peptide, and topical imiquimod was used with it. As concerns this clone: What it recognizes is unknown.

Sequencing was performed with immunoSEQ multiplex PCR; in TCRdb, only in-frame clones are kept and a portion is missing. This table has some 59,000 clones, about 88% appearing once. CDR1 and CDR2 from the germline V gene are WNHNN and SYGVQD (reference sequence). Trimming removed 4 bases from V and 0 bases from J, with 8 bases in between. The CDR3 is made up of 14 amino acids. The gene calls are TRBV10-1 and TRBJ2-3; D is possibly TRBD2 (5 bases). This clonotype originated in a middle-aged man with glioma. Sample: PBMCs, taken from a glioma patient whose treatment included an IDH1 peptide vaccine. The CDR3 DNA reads TGCGCCAGCAGTGTTACGGGGAGCACAGATACGCAGTATTTT. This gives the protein CASSVTGSTDTQYF.